The 10 T cell receptor beta chains reported below all come from one sample, sequenced in a study of T cell responses to AZD1222 COVID-19 vaccine. The method was immunoSEQ multiplex PCR; TCRdb's version includes in-frame clones alone and lacks a portion of them. The table lists some 130,000 clones, around 93% of them singletons. Sequenced here: peripheral blood, sampled 28 days after the second AZD1222 dose. These receptors were taken from an adult who received the AZD1222 COVID-19 vaccine.

J is TRBJ1-1 and V is TRBV9; TRBD1 aligns across 7 bases. Germline lookup yields CDR1 SGDLS and CDR2 YYNGEE. Germline trimming cut 3 bases from V and 0 bases from J; bases unmatched to any gene: 11. The length of the CDR3 is 17 residues. As DNA, the CDR3 is TGTGCCAGCAGCGATAGAATAGGGGACAGCATGAACACTGAAGCTTTCTTT. Translation gives CASSDRIGDSMNTEAFF.

The chain links TRBV9 to TRBJ1-1; a possible D gene is TRBD1 (5 bases). CDR3 length equals 14 residues. V was shortened by 0 bases and J by 8 bases, with 14 bases between the two germline ends. In germline, CDR1 is SGDLS, CDR2 YYNGEE. The CDR3 protein is CASSVGVGDVEAFF. In DNA, the CDR3 is TGTGCCAGCAGCGTAGGGGTAGGGGACGTGGAAGCTTTCTTT.

The chain is built from TRBV19 and TRBJ1-5, with D possibly matching TRBD1 (6 bases). The CDR3 sequence is 17 residues long. With 9 bases removed from V and 7 bases from J, the gap between germline ends came to 28 bases. CDR1 LNHDA and CDR2 SQIVND come from the germline V gene (reference sequence). The CDR3 loop reads CARNESTQGKDSQPQHF. CDR3 DNA sequence: TGTGCCAGAAATGAATCCACCCAGGGGAAAGACAGCCAGCCCCAGCATTTT.

The genes are TRBV7-9 and TRBJ1-5, with TRBD1 identical over 7 bases. The J segment lost 3 bases and the V segment lost 8 bases, leaving 7 bases of the junction unmatched. The CDR3 loop spans 14 amino acids. Germline CDR1 and CDR2: SEHNR and FQNEAQ (reference sequence). The CDR3 protein is CASAGGPYNQPQHF. CDR3 bases: TGTGCCAGCGCAGGGGGGCCCTACAATCAGCCCCAGCATTTT.

The gene calls are TRBV7-8 and TRBJ1-5; D gene unclear. Per germline, CDR1 SGHVS and CDR2 FQNEAQ. The CDR3 runs to 18 residues. Trimming pared 7 bases from V and 5 bases from J, leaving 27 bases between. CDR3 loop: CASTHRELGTEEYQPQHF. CDR3 coding DNA: TGTGCCAGCACCCACCGGGAGTTGGGTACCGAGGAGTATCAGCCCCAGCATTTT.

The CDR3, as DNA: TGTGCCAGCAGTGGCGGCTTTTTTAGGGGACCTAATGAAAAACTGTTTTTT. This encodes CASSGGFFRGPNEKLFF. The chain links TRBV25-1 to TRBJ1-4, with a weak D call TRBD1 (5 bases). CDR1 is MGHDK, CDR2 SYGVNS, per germline. V was shortened by 4 bases and J by 3 bases, with 18 bases between the two germline ends. The CDR3 has 17 residues.

The CDR3 bases are TGTGCCAGCAGTTTATCAGGGAACCAGCCCCAGCATTTT. Translated, it gives CASSLSGNQPQHF. The V and J genes are TRBV12-3 or TRBV12-4 and TRBJ1-5, with D tentatively TRBD1 (5 bases). Trimming took 2 bases from V and 7 from J, leaving 9 bases between them. The CDR3 is 13 residues long.

The rearrangement links TRBV6-5 to TRBJ1-2; 8 positions agree with TRBD1. The trim removed 6 bases at V and 1 base at J, leaving 7 bases unmatched. This CDR3 comprises 15 residues. In germline, CDR1 is MNHEY, CDR2 SVGAGI. This CDR3 is CASSRGTGLNYGYTF. CDR3 DNA: TGTGCCAGCAGCCGGGGGACAGGACTTAACTATGGCTACACCTTC.

The genes are TRBV7-9 and TRBJ2-3; perhaps TRBD1 as D (5 bases). The V gene lost 4 bases and the J gene lost 0 bases, with 11 bases spanning the gap. The CDR3 has 15 residues. Germline V CDR1 and CDR2: SEHNR, FQNEAQ (reference sequence). CDR3 in DNA: TGTGCCAGCAGCTCCCGGACAACTAGCACAGATACGCAGTATTTT. This encodes CASSSRTTSTDTQYF.

This chain links TRBV10-3 with TRBJ2-1, with 9 bases aligning to TRBD2. This CDR3 region has 14 residues. The ends lost 3 bases at V and 5 bases at J; junction bases unmatched: 2. Germline CDR1 ENHRY, CDR2 SYGVKD. CDR3 coding DNA: TGTGCCATCAGTGAAGGACTAGCGAACAATGAGCAGTTCTTC. It encodes CAISEGLANNEQFF.